This T cell receptor beta chain is drawn from a study of T-cell reconstitution after alpha-beta-depleted transplantation in children (dated by TCRdb to the mid-2010s). Some background on the complete study: T-cell immune reconstitution after TCRalphabeta/CD19-depleted allogeneic hematopoietic cell transplantation in children was quantitatively tracked in the study by means of TCR repertoire profiling.

Library preparation employed PCR. Sequencing relied on an Illumina HiSeq 2500. TCR library preparation used molecular barcoding, with unique molecular identifiers applied to normalize quantification of the TCRbeta repertoire. TCRdb redid the processing of the public reads, applying fastp at Q25 and MiXCR, and retained in-frame beta chains. Records with the same CDR3 protein are collapsed into one entry carrying the most frequent genes and DNA. The sample table holds about 540,000 distinct CDR3 sequences, of which around 18% were seen once. Over 3% of the sample rests with the top ten. This clonotype was counted only a few times. It has no known antigen specificity. No quality values exist for individual bases; no much larger clone is one base distant. Material: PBMCs from the stem cell graft donor, obtained from the stem cell graft. The receptor comes from a human donor who donated a stem cell graft to a child with acute lymphoblastic leukemia.

The CDR3 region reads CASSLPRAGAKNIQYF. The bases read TGTGCCAGCAGCTTACCCCGAGCTGGGGCCAAAAACATTCAGTACTTC. This sequence uses TRBV7-3 and TRBJ2-4, with an unclear D gene assignment. Per the germline V gene, SGHTA is the CDR1 and FQGTGA is the CDR2. Spanning cysteine to phenylalanine, the CDR3 consists of 16 amino acids. The read is trimmed to its CDR3 DNA, 48 bases read in frame from base 1. Cut back by 2 bases and 1 base, the V and J ends lie 12 bases apart.